In its sample, the clone carrying this T cell receptor beta chain was seen once. Its antigen is unidentified. These donors, healthy bone marrow donors, were studied. The PCR employed 60 Vbeta primers together with 13 Jbeta primers. Generated by immunoSEQ multiplex PCR, the TCRdb table keeps only in-frame clones and is missing some. The sample lists 210,000 or so clones, more than 60% occurring once. This specimen belongs to a study of cytomegalovirus exposure and HLA in healthy donors. Findings and caveats of the study: Most subjects' HLA-A and HLA-B alleles were reportedly predicted from TCR beta sequences. A later analysis reportedly identified an Asian-associated ancestry cluster as carrying fewer N-insertions than the approximately 710-donor mean.

The V gene's germline CDR1 is SGDLS and CDR2 YYNGEE. Trimming removed 8 bases from V and 6 bases from J; junction bases left unmatched: 2. This CDR3 is built from 12 residues. The V call is TRBV9, the J call TRBJ2-1, with TRBD1 matching 10 bases. The receptor was derived from a girl aged 2-10 years in good health and CMV-seronegative. Source material: PBMCs. CDR3 protein: CASGQGGNEQFF. Here the CDR3 DNA reads TGTGCCAGTGGACAGGGGGGCAATGAGCAGTTCTTC. The whole variable domain, filled in from reference TRBV9 and TRBJ2-1, reads DSGVTQTPKHLITATGQRVTLRCSPRSGDLSVYWYQQSLDQGLQFLIQYYNGEERAKGNILERFSAQQFPDLHSELNLSSLELGDSALYFCASGQGGNEQFFGPGTRLTVL.